The T cell receptor beta chain described here comes from a study of technical replicates of blood from several donors (dated by TCRdb to the late 2010s). The method behind the library was the immunoSEQ multiplex PCR assay. TCRdb holds this immuneACCESS table with in-frame rearrangements only. Some clones are missing; in checked studies, unresolved V genes explain under half, and the rest has no known cause. The sample table shows 80,000 or so clones, and more than 95% are seen once. The biggest ten clones account for approximately 0.15% of the sample. This clone appeared once. Its cognate antigen has yet to be identified. Per-base qualities were not stored, and no clone one base away is much larger. The CDR3 goes from the cysteine to the phenylalanine over 13 residues. CDR3 DNA is the only sequence kept; it has 39 bases, read in frame from the first base. The germline V gene encodes CDR1 LNHDA and CDR2 SQIVND (reference sequence). V is clipped by 1 base and J by 4 bases, and the sequence between their germline boundaries is 7 bases long.

Source material: T cells isolated from PBMCs. The receptor comes from a human donor in good health. The sequence joins TRBV19 to TRBJ1-2; no D segment can be confidently identified. For the CDR3, the sequence is CASSIGPGYGYTF. The DNA sequence is given as TGTGCCAGTAGTATAGGGCCTGGCTATGGCTACACCTTC. Beyond the CDR3, the reference TRBV19 and TRBJ1-2 genes provide the residues; the full variable domain reads: DGGITQSPKYLFRKEGQNVTLSCEQNLNHDAMYWYRQDPGQGLRLIYYSQIVNDFQKGDIAEGYSVSREKKESFPLTVTSAQKNPTAFYLCASSIGPGYGYTFGSGTRLTVV.